This T cell receptor (beta chain) was identified in a study of control samples from healthy donors and cancer patients. Trimming at V came to 5 bases and at J to 4 bases, leaving 4 bases not matched to a gene. CDR1 and CDR2 from the germline V gene are SNHLY and FYNNEI. This CDR3 region has 15 residues. Data came from immunoSEQ multiplex PCR; TCRdb stores just in-frame clones and leaves some out. The sample yields 120,000 or so clones, 87% seen once. This receptor was identified in a man in his thirties or forties in good health. The rearrangement links TRBV2 to TRBJ1-4; 10 positions match TRBD1. Material for sequencing was blood. The CDR3 here is CASSLRTGGNEKLFF. CDR3 DNA sequence: TGTGCCAGCAGTCTGCGGACAGGGGGTAATGAAAAACTGTTTTTT.